This record covers a single T cell receptor beta chain. CDR1 is SGHTA, CDR2 FQGNSA, per germline. V shed 6 bases and J shed 2 bases, with 10 bases lying between them. This CDR3 comprises 13 residues. Authors' data handling: Reference gene primers were amplified, and this amplification served to estimate nucleated cell counts. Data came from immunoSEQ multiplex PCR; TCRdb stores just in-frame clones and leaves some out. D and trimming come from the DNA, and the V and J calls and clone size come from that table. The profile shows about 280,000 clones, approximately 83% of them singletons. This entry is derived from a study of blood T cell repertoires in COVID-19. Overall study context: Both acute and convalescent COVID-19 samples were obtained from the United States, Italy and Spain. In each case, the material was cDNA or gDNA derived from T cells, B-cell-depleted T cells, or PBMCs.

The sample taken for sequencing was peripheral blood. V and J are TRBV7-2 and TRBJ1-2; D remains ambiguous. This clonotype was sampled from a human donor in a cohort sampled during active COVID-19. CDR3 sequence reads: CASSREINYGYTF. Here the CDR3 DNA reads TGTGCCAGCAGTCGGGAAATAAACTATGGCTACACCTTC.